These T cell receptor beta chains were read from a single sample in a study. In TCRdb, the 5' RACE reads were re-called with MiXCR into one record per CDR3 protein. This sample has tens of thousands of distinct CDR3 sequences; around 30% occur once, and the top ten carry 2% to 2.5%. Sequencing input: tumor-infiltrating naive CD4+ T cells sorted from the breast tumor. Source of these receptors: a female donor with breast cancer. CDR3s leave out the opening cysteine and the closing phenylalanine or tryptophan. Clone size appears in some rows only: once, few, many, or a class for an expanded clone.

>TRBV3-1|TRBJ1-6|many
ASSWGDRGNSPLH
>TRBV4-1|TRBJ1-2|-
ASSAPTVGYGYT
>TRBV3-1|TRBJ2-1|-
ASSHPRLAGVNEQF
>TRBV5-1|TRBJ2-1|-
ASSSGNSGRYYHEQF
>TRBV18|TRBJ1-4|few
ASSRDQAANEKLF
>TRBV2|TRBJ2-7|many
ASTLGGTLTYEQY
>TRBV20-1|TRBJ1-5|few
SVSSGQGRALTQH
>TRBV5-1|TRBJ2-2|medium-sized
ASSLQGGDTGELF
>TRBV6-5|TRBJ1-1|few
ASSVGHGVNTEAF
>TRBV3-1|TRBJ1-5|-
ASSQGFTSQPQH
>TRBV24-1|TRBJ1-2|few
ASRGSGDNYGYT
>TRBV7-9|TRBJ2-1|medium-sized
ASSPRRAGAYNEQF
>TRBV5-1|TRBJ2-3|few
ASSYGGQGAADTQY
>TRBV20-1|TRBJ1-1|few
SARGWEAEAF
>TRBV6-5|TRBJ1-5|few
ASSNRGPIGNQPQH
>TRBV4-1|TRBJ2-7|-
AISQGPGESSYEQY
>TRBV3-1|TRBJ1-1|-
ASSPRGTEAF
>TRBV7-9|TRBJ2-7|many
ASSSPGGVTYEQY